This T cell receptor (beta chain) was sequenced in a study of beta chain features in type 1 diabetes. Findings and limits, study-wide: PCR might favor shorter templates, but any such skew would affect patients and controls equally. TCRB CDR3s from Type 1 diabetes patients were moderately but significantly shorter in all four CD4+ subsets.

All of the isolated RNA was reverse transcribed, so expressed TCRB transcripts were sequenced. Assay: immunoSEQ multiplex PCR; the TCRdb copy retains only in-frame clones and omits some. Here the sample spans hundreds of thousands of clones, over 12% being singletons. The CDR3 length is 13 residues. Per germline, CDR1 SNHLY and CDR2 FYNNEI. The V gene lost 4 bases and the J gene lost 7 bases, with 11 bases spanning the gap. Averaging roughly 110 mL, one heparinised blood draw was given by each donor. Sorted populations were all over 98% pure. As for this clone: The antigen is undetermined.

The sample taken for sequencing was naive CD4+ T cells from blood. The TCR comes from a man younger than 35 with type 1 diabetes. The chain uses TRBV2 and TRBJ1-5; possibly TRBD1 for D (5 bases). The CDR3 loop reads CASSAGPSQPQHF. DNA for the CDR3: TGTGCCAGCAGTGCAGGGCCGAGCCAGCCCCAGCATTTT.